This T cell receptor (beta chain) was retrieved from a study of T-cell reconstitution after alpha-beta-depleted transplantation in children. General observations from the study: Diversity of TCRbeta at day 60 was high in some patients, arising from surviving recipient T cells and thymic progenitors. About two months after transplant, alpha-beta T cells reportedly came from several hundred expanded graft clones. T-cell counts and diversity at one year post-transplant came mainly from newly produced T cells.

As concerns this clonotype: Its antigen is currently unknown.

Unique molecular identifiers tagged the TCRbeta library. Via MiXCR, TCRdb re-called the PCR reads, giving one row per CDR3 protein. Of fewer than 500,000 distinct CDR3 sequences in the sample, around two fifths were seen once. The sequence came from a girl aged 2-9 years with aplastic anemia, due to receive a stem cell transplant. The material sequenced was PBMCs, taken before TCRalphabeta/CD19-depleted stem cell transplant.

The CDR3 spells CASRTSGGGTDTQYF. The CDR3 nucleotides read TGTGCCAGCCGGACTAGCGGGGGGGGCACAGATACGCAGTATTTT. The chain employs TRBV6-1 and TRBJ2-3; 15 bases match TRBD2. Germline V gene sequence: CDR1 MNHNS, CDR2 SASEGT. The CDR3 has 15 residues. V lost 8 bases and J lost 1; bases outside the gene matches: 1.